The 21 T cell receptor beta chains given below trace back to one sample, sequenced in a study of T cell repertoires in cytomegalovirus infection. TCRdb independently ran MiXCR on the reads; one entry per CDR3 protein. The sample carries some 900,000 distinct CDR3 sequences, around a third recorded once. Their antigens remain unidentified. The sample consisted of cultured CD8+ T cells from PBMCs, taken from culture after CMV antigen stimulation. All receptors derive from a human donor in good health (CMV status not recorded). Some clones in this sample may be carry-over from other donors' samples.

This chain links TRBV16 with TRBJ1-4; D not resolved. Trimming pared 3 bases from V and 3 bases from J, leaving 11 bases between. The CDR3 totals 15 residues. Germline CDR1 KGHSY, CDR2 FQNENV. The CDR3 region is CASSQVSASNEKLFF. Written as DNA, the CDR3 is TGTGCCAGCAGCCAGGTTTCAGCTTCTAATGAAAAACTGTTTTTT.

The table lists this clonotype with a count of one. V is TRBV4-2 and J is TRBJ2-1; D is unclear. The CDR3 runs to 13 residues. Germline V gene lookup returns CDR1 LGHNA and CDR2 YNFKEQ. Deletions cut 0 bases from V and 8 bases from J, with 8 bases between. The CDR3 is CASSQEEADEQFF. As DNA, the CDR3 is TGTGCCAGCAGCCAAGAAGAGGCCGATGAGCAGTTCTTC.

This clonotype was detected a few times. J is TRBJ2-7 and V is TRBV4-1; D is uncertain. The CDR3 length is 13 residues. Germline V gene lookup returns CDR1 MGHRA and CDR2 YSYEKL. V was cut by 3 bases and J by 2 bases, with 8 bases left in between. CDR3 coding DNA: TGCGCCAGCAGCCATGGACCAACCTACGAGCAGTACTTC. The encoded protein is CASSHGPTYEQYF.

This clonotype was seen only a few times. J is TRBJ2-2 and V is TRBV6-5; TRBD1 matches 12 bases. This CDR3 is built from 15 residues. Germline CDR1 MNHEY, CDR2 SVGAGI. V trimming: 8 bases; J trimming: 5 bases; junction bases outside the gene matches: 6. CDR3 nucleotides: TGTGCCAGCTCTGGGACAGGGGGCGCAACCGGGGAGCTGTTTTTT. Protein: CASSGTGGATGELFF.

This clonotype was seen a handful of times. The V gene is TRBV28, the J gene TRBJ1-3; no reliable D call. With 5 bases removed from V and 2 bases from J, the gap between germline ends came to 10 bases. This CDR3 has 14 amino acids. From germline, CDR1 is MDHEN and CDR2 SYDVKM. CDR3 amino acids: CASSPSWPGNTIYF. DNA for the CDR3: TGTGCCAGCAGTCCCAGTTGGCCTGGAAACACCATATATTTT.

The chain recombines TRBV2 with TRBJ1-1, with a tentative D call TRBD1 (5 bases). This CDR3 is built from 17 residues. CDR1 is SNHLY, CDR2 FYNNEI, per germline. V gave up 6 bases and J gave up 3 bases, with 23 bases separating them. The CDR3 nucleotides are TGTGCCAGCAGCGCGCGGACAACAGAACCCGGGTACACTGAAGCTTTCTTT. Protein: CASSARTTEPGYTEAFF.

The rearrangement joins TRBV27 to TRBJ1-2, with D possibly matching TRBD1 (5 bases). CDR1 is MNHEY and CDR2 is SMNVEV in the germline V gene (reference sequence). V shed 0 bases and J shed 0 bases, with 14 bases lying between them. CDR3 size: 17 residues. The CDR3 sequence: CASSLSRPRASNYGYTF. The CDR3 nucleotides read TGTGCCAGCAGTTTATCGAGGCCCAGGGCCTCTAACTATGGCTACACCTTC.

The chain links TRBV12-5 to TRBJ2-2; 9 bases are shared with TRBD1. The junction had 6 bases not matched to a gene; V was cut back by 2 bases and J by 2 bases. The CDR3 length is 17 residues. Germline CDR1 LGHNT, CDR2 FRNRAP. The CDR3, as DNA: TGTGCTAGTGGTTTGACCTGGACAGGGGATAACACCGGGGAGCTGTTTTTT. Its translation is CASGLTWTGDNTGELFF.

This chain joins TRBV2 and TRBJ1-2, with D possibly being TRBD1 (5 bases). Germline lookup yields CDR1 SNHLY and CDR2 FYNNEI. CDR3 length equals 13 residues. V was shortened by 10 bases and J by 6 bases, with 18 bases between the two germline ends. The chain's CDR3 is CAIQGRRVDGYTF. The CDR3 DNA is TGTGCCATTCAGGGTCGCCGTGTGGATGGCTACACCTTC.

A remark on this clonotype: One base away lies a much larger clone, so this may be a sequencing read error. The chain carries TRBV3-1 and TRBJ1-2, with 9 bases aligning to TRBD1. The V gene's germline CDR1 is LGHDT and CDR2 YNNKEL (reference sequence). The CDR3 extends over 14 amino acids. The CDR3 sequence is CVSSQGQGTHGYTF. CDR3 nucleotides: TGTGTCAGCAGCCAAGGACAGGGGACCCATGGCTACACCTTC.

In this sample, this clonotype turned up once. The rearrangement joins TRBV20-1 to TRBJ1-4; TRBD1 is a possible D gene (5 bases). The CDR3 is 11 amino acids. The germline V gene encodes CDR1 DFQATT and CDR2 SNEGSKA (reference sequence). The CDR3 nucleotides read TGCAGCCACCTCAGGGATGAAAAACTGTTTTTT. Translation gives CSHLRDEKLFF.

This clonotype came up a few times. This chain uses TRBV7-1 with TRBJ2-2, with a tentative D call TRBD2 (5 bases). TRBV7-1 is marked as an open reading frame, function uncertain. This CDR3 spans 18 amino acids. Trimming cost V 9 bases and J 0 bases, with 23 bases left between them. The CDR3: CASRTLEGGLSNTGELFF. CDR3 nucleotides: TGTGCCAGTCGTACTTTAGAGGGCGGACTTTCGAACACCGGGGAGCTGTTTTTT.

The rearrangement uses TRBV20-1 and TRBJ2-1; 8 bases fit TRBD2. The germline V gene encodes CDR1 DFQATT and CDR2 SNEGSKA (reference sequence). J gave up 7 bases and V 0 bases, and 11 bases lay outside the gene matches. The CDR3 extends over 16 amino acids. CDR3 nucleotide sequence: TGCAGTGCTAGAGAGCGAGCGGGGGACCTAGGGAATGAGCAGTTCTTC. Encoded protein: CSARERAGDLGNEQFF.

The rearrangement uses TRBV12-3 or TRBV12-4 and TRBJ1-2; D remains ambiguous. V was shortened by 0 bases and J by 7 bases, with 9 bases between the two germline ends. This CDR3 comprises 13 residues. Here the CDR3 DNA reads TGTGCCAGCAGTTTAGCGCGAGGGTCTGGCTACACCTTC. It specifies CASSLARGSGYTF.

J is TRBJ1-2 and V is TRBV5-6; perhaps TRBD1 as D (5 bases). This CDR3 has 13 residues. V gave up 3 bases and J gave up 7 bases, with 13 bases separating them. The germline V gene has CDR1 SGHDT and CDR2 YYEEEE. The CDR3 loop reads CASSSTGPFGYTF. For the CDR3, the DNA is TGTGCCAGCAGCTCAACGGGGCCTTTTGGCTACACCTTC.

The chain is built from TRBV7-9 and TRBJ1-2; D is uncertain. CDR1 SEHNR and CDR2 FQNEAQ come from the germline V gene (reference sequence). The CDR3 is 15 amino acids. V was pared by 5 bases and J by 0 bases, with 13 bases between. The CDR3 coding sequence is TGTGCCAGCAGCCAGAGTCGGGGTACTAACTATGGCTACACCTTC. Translated, it gives CASSQSRGTNYGYTF.

The V gene is TRBV7-9, the J gene TRBJ2-7, with 9 bases identical to TRBD1. Germline CDR1 is SEHNR and CDR2 is FQNEAQ (reference sequence). J gave up 2 bases and V 5 bases, and 16 bases lay outside the gene matches. This CDR3 is built from 18 residues. In DNA form, the CDR3 reads TGTGCCAGCAGCCGCGCGGTAATCGCCGGACAGGGGACCTACGAGCAGTACTTC. Translating gives CASSRAVIAGQGTYEQYF.

The genes are TRBV6-2 or TRBV6-3 and TRBJ2-7, with 9 nucleotides matching TRBD1. This CDR3 is built from 15 residues. Germline-derived CDR1 and CDR2 are MNHEY and SVGEGT. V was clipped by 4 bases and J by 3 bases; unmatched bases: 7. CDR3: CASSSPRQGGYEQYV. CDR3 nucleotides: TGTGCCAGCAGTTCCCCGCGACAGGGGGGCTACGAGCAGTACGTC.

J is TRBJ2-3 and V is TRBV19; 10 bases align to TRBD1. The V segment lost 3 bases and the J segment 4 bases; nucleotides outside the gene matches: 4. This CDR3 has 15 amino acids. CDR1 is LNHDA, CDR2 SQIVND, per germline (reference sequence). CDR3: CASSMGGTGADTQYF. The CDR3 DNA reads as TGTGCCAGTAGTATGGGTGGGACAGGGGCAGATACGCAGTATTTT.

The chain couples TRBV29-1 to TRBJ1-1; D is possibly TRBD1 (5 bases). The CDR3 length is 13 residues. CDR1 and CDR2 from the germline V gene are SQVTM and ANQGSEA. V was clipped by 4 bases and J by 3 bases, with 12 bases between them. CDR3 in amino acids: CSVGHGGDTEAFF. In DNA form, the CDR3 reads TGCAGCGTTGGCCATGGGGGGGACACTGAAGCTTTCTTT.

The chain has TRBV19 and TRBJ2-3; 10 nucleotides match TRBD1. V gave up 3 bases and J gave up 6 bases; unmatched junction bases: 6. Germline-derived CDR1 and CDR2 are LNHDA and SQIVND (reference sequence). The length of the CDR3 is 15 residues. In DNA form, the CDR3 reads TGTGCCAGTAGTATCGGACAGGGGGAACTGGATACGCAGTATTTT. This translates into CASSIGQGELDTQYF. The variable domain in full, completed from reference TRBV19 and TRBJ2-3, reads DGGITQSPKYLFRKEGQNVTLSCEQNLNHDAMYWYRQDPGQGLRLIYYSQIVNDFQKGDIAEGYSVSREKKESFPLTVTSAQKNPTAFYLCASSIGQGELDTQYFGPGTRLTVL.